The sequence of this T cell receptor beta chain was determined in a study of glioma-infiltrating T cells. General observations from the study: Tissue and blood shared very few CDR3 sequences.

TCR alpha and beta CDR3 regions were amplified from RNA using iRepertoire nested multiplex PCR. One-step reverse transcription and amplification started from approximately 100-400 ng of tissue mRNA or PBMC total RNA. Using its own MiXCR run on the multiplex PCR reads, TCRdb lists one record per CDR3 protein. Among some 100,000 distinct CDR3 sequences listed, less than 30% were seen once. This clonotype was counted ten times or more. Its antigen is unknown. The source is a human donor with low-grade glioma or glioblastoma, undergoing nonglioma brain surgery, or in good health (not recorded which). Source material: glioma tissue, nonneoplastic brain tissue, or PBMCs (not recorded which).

CDR3 nucleotides: TGTGCCAGCAGCTGGGCCATGGGTAATGAGCAGTTCTTC. Protein sequence: CASSWAMGNEQFF. This chain joins TRBV6-1 and TRBJ2-1; D not resolved. There are 13 residues in the CDR3. Trimming removed 6 bases at V and 7 bases at J, with 13 bases between. From germline, CDR1 is MNHNS and CDR2 SASEGT.